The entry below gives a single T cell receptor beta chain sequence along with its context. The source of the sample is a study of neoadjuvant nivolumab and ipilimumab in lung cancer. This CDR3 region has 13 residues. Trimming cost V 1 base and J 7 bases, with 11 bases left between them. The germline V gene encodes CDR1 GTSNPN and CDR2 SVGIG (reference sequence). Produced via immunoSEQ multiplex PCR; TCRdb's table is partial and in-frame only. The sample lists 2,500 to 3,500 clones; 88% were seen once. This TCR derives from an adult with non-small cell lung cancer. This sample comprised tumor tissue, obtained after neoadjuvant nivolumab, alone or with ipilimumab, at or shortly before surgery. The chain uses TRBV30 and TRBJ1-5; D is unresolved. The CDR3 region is CAWSAGPEQPQHF. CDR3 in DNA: TGTGCCTGGAGTGCAGGTCCCGAACAGCCCCAGCATTTT.